This is a list of T cell receptor beta chains from one sample in a study of blood T cells in healthy people across ages. In TCRdb, the 5' RACE reads were re-called with MiXCR into one record per CDR3 protein. The sample holds over a million distinct CDR3 sequences; approximately 40% are singletons and the top ten take roughly 7.9%. The sequenced sample consisted of blood. The receptors derive from a woman between 18 and 29 years old in good health. The CDR3 runs from the conserved cysteine through the conserved F or W. The D gene is left open where the match is weak. A clone size is listed for some rows: how often the clone was seen (once, few, many), or a class if it is expanded.

D gene	V gene	clone size	J gene	CDR3 DNA	CDR3 protein
TRBD2	TRBV29-1	many	TRBJ2-1	TGCAGCGTCTCCGGGACTAGCGGGATCAGGGTATACAATGAGCAGTTCTTC	CSVSGTSGIRVYNEQFF
-	TRBV7-2	-	TRBJ2-3	TGTGCCAGCAGCCAGCCGGGGACAGATACGCAGTATTTT	CASSQPGTDTQYF
-	TRBV29-1	many	TRBJ2-7	TGCAGCGTTGGAAAGGCCCCTGGCGAGCAGTACTTC	CSVGKAPGEQYF
TRBD2	TRBV15	-	TRBJ2-3	TGTGCCACCAGTAAGTCCCCCGGACTAGCGGGAATTAACACAGATACGCAGTATTTT	CATSKSPGLAGINTDTQYF
-	TRBV4-1	-	TRBJ2-7	TGCGCCAGCAGCCAAGAAGGGGGGGGGGCCTCCTACGAGCAGTACTTC	CASSQEGGGASYEQYF
TRBD2	TRBV5-1	many	TRBJ2-3	TGCGCCAGCAGCGGGACTAGCCCAACAGATACGCAGTATTTT	CASSGTSPTDTQYF
-	TRBV6-5	-	TRBJ2-3	TGTGCCAGCATCCGACAGACAGATACGCAGTATTTT	CASIRQTDTQYF
-	TRBV7-9	few	TRBJ2-1	TGTGCCAGCAGCTTAGGCACGCTAAGGAGCTACAATGAGCAGTTCTTC	CASSLGTLRSYNEQFF
TRBD2	TRBV4-1	-	TRBJ2-3	TGCGCCAGCAGCCCGGGACTAGCGGGAGATCGAGAAGATACGCAGTATTTT	CASSPGLAGDREDTQYF
-	TRBV15	few	TRBJ2-3	TGTGCCACCAGCAGAGAAGGAGTTGGCACAGATACGCAGTATTTT	CATSREGVGTDTQYF
-	TRBV6-6	-	TRBJ2-3	TGTGCCAGCAGTTACCGCCCCCCAGATACGCAGTATTTT	CASSYRPPDTQYF
TRBD1	TRBV28	many	TRBJ2-7	TGTGCCAGCAGTCTACCGGGACAGAGCTCCTACGAGCAGTACTTC	CASSLPGQSSYEQYF
-	TRBV20-1	-	TRBJ1-6	TGCAGTGCTAGAGAGCGAGACCTCCACTTT	CSARERDLHF
-	TRBV5-1	-	TRBJ2-1	TGCGCCAGCAGCTCCTCCGGGACGGCTGACTACAATGAGCAGTTCTTC	CASSSSGTADYNEQFF
-	TRBV11-1	-	TRBJ2-1	TGTGCCAGCAGCTTAGTCGCGTCCCGCCCCGACTATGAGCAGTTCTTC	CASSLVASRPDYEQFF
-	TRBV10-3	-	TRBJ2-2	TGTGCCATCAGTGAAAGGGGGACGGCGAACACCGGGGAGCTGTTTTTT	CAISERGTANTGELFF
-	TRBV7-9	few	TRBJ2-2	TGTGCCAGCAGCTCGCCGCCGGGACTCTACACCGGGGAGCTGTTTTTT	CASSSPPGLYTGELFF
-	TRBV2	few	TRBJ1-2	TGTGCCAGCAGTGGACCTGAGCATGGCTACACCTTC	CASSGPEHGYTF
TRBD2	TRBV7-2	-	TRBJ2-1	TGTGCCAGTAGCTTAGGATTCGGACTAGCGCCAAATGAGCAGTTCTTC	CASSLGFGLAPNEQFF
-	TRBV7-7	-	TRBJ1-1	TGTGCTAGCAGCTTAGTAATGGCAGGGGCCACTGAAGCTTTCTTT	CASSLVMAGATEAFF
TRBD2	TRBV29-1	-	TRBJ2-3	TGCAGCGTTGTAGCGGGGGGGGTTGAAGATACGCGGTATTTT	CSVVAGGVEDTRYF
TRBD2	TRBV9	-	TRBJ2-1	TGTGCCAGCAGCGTAGGGAGTCTAGCGGGACCCCCAACCTACAATGAGCAGTTCTTC	CASSVGSLAGPPTYNEQFF
TRBD2	TRBV5-1	-	TRBJ2-5	TGCGCCAGCAGCCCCGGGACTAGCGCCTCCCAAGAGACCCAGTACTTC	CASSPGTSASQETQYF
-	TRBV7-2	-	TRBJ1-1	TGTGCCAGCAGCTACAACAGCAACACTGAAGCTTTCTTT	CASSYNSNTEAFF
-	TRBV12-3/TRBV12-4	once	TRBJ2-7	TGTGCCAGCAGTTTAGTTCTGGGGGTGGCCTACGAGCAGTACTTC	CASSLVLGVAYEQYF